The entry that follows covers one T cell receptor beta chain sequence. The antigen is undetermined. The data derive from a study of T cells after yellow fever vaccination. Study-wide findings and caveats: Detected again after the booster were most primary-vaccination clones, at approximately 95% CD4 and 88% CD8.

TCRdb redid the calling of the 5' RACE reads with MiXCR, one entry per CDR3 protein. The data show a few hundred thousand distinct CDR3 sequences, with less than 20% seen just once and roughly 17% held by the top ten. The ends were cut back, 0 bases at V and 4 bases at J, with 9 bases in the middle. The CDR3 covers 14 residues. Germline-derived CDR1 and CDR2 are MRHNA and SNTAGT. The chain carries TRBV6-4 and TRBJ1-2; TRBD1 is a possible D gene (5 bases). This receptor was identified in a man aged 18 to 30 who received the YFV17D yellow fever vaccine. The sequenced sample was PBMCs, obtained about 5 days after the first yellow fever vaccination. CDR3 in DNA: TGTGCCAGCAGTGACTCTCCAGGGCTCTATGGCTACACCTTC. This codes for CASSDSPGLYGYTF.